What follows are 5 T cell receptor beta chains derived from one specimen sequenced in a study of a mutant IDH1 vaccine in newly diagnosed glioma. The assay was immunoSEQ multiplex PCR, and TCRdb's table has in-frame clones only and misses some. The table includes over 35,000 clones, about 80% detected once. This sample's time point: week 35, safety follow-up. One vaccine dose held 300 ug of mutant IDH1 20-mer peptide and came with topical imiquimod. These receptors are not linked to any known antigen. This sample comprised PBMCs, obtained from a glioma patient whose treatment included an IDH1 peptide vaccine. The receptors stem from a woman aged 50 to 60 with glioma.

The chain carries TRBV6-6 and TRBJ2-7; maybe TRBD1 (6 bases). Deletions cut 6 bases from V and 0 bases from J, with 9 bases between. Looked up from germline, CDR1 is MNHNY and CDR2 is SVGAGI (reference sequence). The CDR3 totals 13 residues. The CDR3 sequence: CASSDRSSYEQYF. In DNA, the CDR3 is TGTGCCAGCAGCGACAGGAGCTCCTACGAGCAGTACTTC.

The J gene is TRBJ2-5, the V gene TRBV27; D is unresolved. The CDR3 loop spans 13 amino acids. V gave up 2 bases and J gave up 1 base, with 5 bases separating them. CDR1 is MNHEY and CDR2 is SMNVEV in the germline V gene (reference sequence). This chain's CDR3 is CASSLPGQETQYF. The CDR3 DNA follows: TGTGCCAGCAGTTTACCAGGCCAAGAGACCCAGTACTTC.

The chain's CDR3 is CASSQESAGYTF. The DNA for the CDR3 is TGTGCCAGCAGCCAAGAATCGGCGGGCTACACCTTC. The chain carries TRBV4-2 and TRBJ1-2; D remains ambiguous. Trimming took 0 bases from V and 8 from J, leaving 7 bases between them. CDR1 and CDR2 from the germline V gene are LGHNA and YNFKEQ. The CDR3 runs 12 residues.

This rearrangement joins TRBV19 to TRBJ1-2; D unclear. Looked up from germline, CDR1 is LNHDA and CDR2 is SQIVND (reference sequence). Trimming removed 7 bases from V and 0 bases from J, with 9 bases in between. The CDR3 runs to 13 residues. CDR3 in amino acids: CASTTGANYGYTF. CDR3 in DNA: TGTGCCAGTACAACGGGAGCTAACTATGGCTACACCTTC.

The chain employs TRBV10-3 and TRBJ2-2, with D tentatively TRBD2 (6 bases). CDR1 and CDR2 from the germline V gene are ENHRY and SYGVKD. The CDR3 contains 13 residues. The ends were cut back, 10 bases at V and 3 bases at J, with 12 bases in the middle. Here the CDR3 DNA reads TGTGCCACCGCTGGAGGGTACACCGGGGAGCTGTTTTTT. Amino acids: CATAGGYTGELFF.